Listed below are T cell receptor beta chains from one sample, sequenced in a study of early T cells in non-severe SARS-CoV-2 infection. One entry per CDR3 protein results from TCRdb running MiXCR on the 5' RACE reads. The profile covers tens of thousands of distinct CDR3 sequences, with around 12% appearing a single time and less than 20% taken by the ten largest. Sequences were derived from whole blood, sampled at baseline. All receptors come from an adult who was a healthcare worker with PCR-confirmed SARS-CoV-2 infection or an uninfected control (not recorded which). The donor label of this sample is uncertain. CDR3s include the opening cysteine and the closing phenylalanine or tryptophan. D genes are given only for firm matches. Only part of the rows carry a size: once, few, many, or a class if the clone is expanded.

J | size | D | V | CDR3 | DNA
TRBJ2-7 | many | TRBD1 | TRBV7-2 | CASSFARDRGEQYF | TGTGCCAGCAGCTTCGCCCGGGACAGGGGCGAGCAGTACTTC
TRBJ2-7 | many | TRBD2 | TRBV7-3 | CASSVAGGSYEQYF | TGTGCCAGCAGCGTAGCGGGAGGGTCCTACGAGCAGTACTTC
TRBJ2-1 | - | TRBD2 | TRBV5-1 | CASSPAVAGVPEQFF | TGCGCCAGCAGCCCAGCCGTAGCGGGAGTTCCTGAGCAGTTCTTC
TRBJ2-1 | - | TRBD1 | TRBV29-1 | CSVVRPGGYNEQFF | TGCAGCGTTGTAAGGCCAGGGGGCTACAATGAGCAGTTCTTC
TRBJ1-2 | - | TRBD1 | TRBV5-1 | CASSPDRVIGGYTF | TGCGCCAGCAGCCCGGACAGGGTAATAGGTGGCTACACCTTC
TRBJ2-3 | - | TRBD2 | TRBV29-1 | CSVVGSGRATDTQYF | TGCAGCGTTGTGGGTAGCGGGAGGGCAACAGATACGCAGTATTTT
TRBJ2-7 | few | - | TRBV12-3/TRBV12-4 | CASSLGREWQYF | TGTGCCAGCAGTTTAGGAAGAGAATGGCAGTACTTC
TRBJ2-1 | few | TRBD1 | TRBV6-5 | CASSYSMGQGTNEQFF | TGTGCCAGCAGTTACTCGATGGGACAGGGAACTAATGAGCAGTTCTTC
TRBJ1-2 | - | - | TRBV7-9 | CASSFNRDGYGYTF | TGTGCCAGCAGCTTTAACCGGGACGGATATGGCTACACCTTC
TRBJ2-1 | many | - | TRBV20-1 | CSGRSDNEQFF | TGCAGTGGGAGGAGCGACAATGAGCAGTTCTTC
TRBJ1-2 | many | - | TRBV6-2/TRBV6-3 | CASSPSSANYGYTF | TGTGCCAGCAGTCCTTCCTCCGCTAACTATGGCTACACCTTC
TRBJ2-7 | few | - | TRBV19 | CASSNGASSTYEQYF | TGTGCCAGTAGTAATGGGGCTAGCAGTACCTACGAGCAGTACTTC
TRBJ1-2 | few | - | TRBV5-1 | CASSFSPPGSYGYTF | TGCGCCAGCAGCTTTTCGCCCCCAGGGTCCTATGGCTACACCTTC
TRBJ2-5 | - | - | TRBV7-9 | CASSTDPGTATQYF | TGTGCCAGCAGCACCGACCCCGGGACGGCTACCCAGTACTTC
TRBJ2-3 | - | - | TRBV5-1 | CASGPYPTGSSTDTQYF | TGCGCCAGCGGGCCCTATCCGACAGGCTCTAGCACAGATACGCAGTATTTT
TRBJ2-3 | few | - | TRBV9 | CASSVEGTTDTQYF | TGTGCCAGCAGCGTAGAGGGCACCACAGATACGCAGTATTTT
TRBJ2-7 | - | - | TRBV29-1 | CSVADRYYSNEQYF | TGCAGCGTAGCCGACAGGTACTATTCCAACGAGCAGTACTTC
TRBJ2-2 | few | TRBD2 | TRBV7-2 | CASTASGLPTGELFF | TGTGCCAGCACCGCTAGCGGACTACCCACCGGGGAGCTGTTTTTT
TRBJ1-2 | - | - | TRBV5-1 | CASSLTPGEVYYGYTF | TGCGCCAGCAGCCTCACCCCGGGGGAGGTTTACTATGGCTACACCTTC
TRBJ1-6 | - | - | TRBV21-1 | CARDGQTNSPLHF | TGTGCCAGAGATGGACAGACCAATTCACCCCTCCACTTT
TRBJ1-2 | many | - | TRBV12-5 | CASGFPGSYYGYTF | TGTGCTAGTGGTTTCCCAGGGAGTTACTATGGCTACACCTTC
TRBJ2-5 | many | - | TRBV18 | CASSPETQETQYF | TGTGCCAGCTCACCGGAGACCCAAGAGACCCAGTACTTC
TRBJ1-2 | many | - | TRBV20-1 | CSASSNNYGYTF | TGCAGTGCTAGTTCAAATAACTATGGCTACACCTTC
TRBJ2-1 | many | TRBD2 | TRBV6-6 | CAARGLAGGLAYNEQFF | TGTGCCGCTCGTGGACTAGCGGGGGGTCTCGCCTACAATGAGCAGTTCTTC
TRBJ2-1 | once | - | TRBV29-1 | CSVARGDEQFF | TGCAGCGTTGCCAGGGGTGATGAGCAGTTCTTC
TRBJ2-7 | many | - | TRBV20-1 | CSAPDTSTAYEQYF | TGCAGTGCCCCCGACACGTCTACGGCCTACGAGCAGTACTTC
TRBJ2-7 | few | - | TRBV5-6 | CASSSGVHEQYF | TGTGCCAGCAGTTCAGGGGTCCACGAGCAGTACTTC
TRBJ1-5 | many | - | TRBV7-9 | CASSKGNQPQHF | TGTGCCAGTTCCAAGGGCAATCAGCCCCAGCATTTT
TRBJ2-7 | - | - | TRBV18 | CASSPPGGSSYEQYF | TGTGCCAGCTCACCGCCGGGGGGCTCCTCCTACGAGCAGTACTTC
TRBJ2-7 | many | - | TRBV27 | CASSFGPGEQYF | -
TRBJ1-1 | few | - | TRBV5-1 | CASSLDRFMNTEAFF | TGCGCCAGCAGCTTGGACAGATTTATGAACACTGAAGCTTTCTTT
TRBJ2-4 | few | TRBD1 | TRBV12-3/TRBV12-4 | CASSQPGQTPNIQYF | TGTGCCAGCAGTCAACCGGGACAGACACCCAACATTCAGTACTTC
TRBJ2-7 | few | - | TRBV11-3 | CASSQDGGIGEQYF | TGTGCCAGCAGCCAAGACGGTGGAATCGGCGAGCAGTACTTC
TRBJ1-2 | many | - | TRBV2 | CASSWELGGYTF | TGTGCCAGCAGTTGGGAATTGGGCGGCTACACCTTC
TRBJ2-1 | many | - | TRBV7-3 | CAKNGEQFF | TGTGCTAAAAACGGTGAGCAGTTCTTC
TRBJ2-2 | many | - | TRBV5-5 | CASSPILPAGELFF | TGTGCCAGCAGCCCCATCCTTCCGGCTGGGGAGCTGTTTTTT
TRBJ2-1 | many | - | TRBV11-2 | CASSLDRREKFF | TGTGCCAGCAGCTTAGATCGCAGGGAGAAGTTCTTC
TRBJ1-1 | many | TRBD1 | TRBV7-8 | CASSRTGPTEAFF | TGTGCCAGCAGCCGGACAGGGCCCACTGAAGCTTTCTTT